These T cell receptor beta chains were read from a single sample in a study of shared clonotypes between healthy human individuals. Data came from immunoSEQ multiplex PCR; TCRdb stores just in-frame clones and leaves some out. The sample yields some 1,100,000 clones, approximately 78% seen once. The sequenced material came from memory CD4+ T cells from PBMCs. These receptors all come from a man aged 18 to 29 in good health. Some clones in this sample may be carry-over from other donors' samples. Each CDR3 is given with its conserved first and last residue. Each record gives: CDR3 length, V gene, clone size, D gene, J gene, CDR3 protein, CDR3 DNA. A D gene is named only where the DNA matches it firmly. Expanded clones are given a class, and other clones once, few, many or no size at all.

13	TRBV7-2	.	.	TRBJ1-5	CATAPGINQPQHF	TGTGCCACTGCACCGGGGATAAATCAGCCCCAGCATTTT
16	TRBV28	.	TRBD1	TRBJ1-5	CASIVAGTGAFQPQHF	TGTGCCAGCATTGTGGCCGGGACAGGGGCGTTCCAGCCCCAGCATTTT
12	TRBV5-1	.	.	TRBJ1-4	CASSSLQGGLFF	TGCGCCAGCAGCTCGTTACAGGGTGGACTGTTTTTT
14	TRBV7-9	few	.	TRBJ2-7	CASSPQGEGYEQYF	TGTGCCAGCAGCCCACAGGGGGAGGGTTACGAGCAGTACTTC
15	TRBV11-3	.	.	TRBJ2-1	CASSLTSVSYNEQFF	TGTGCCAGCAGCTTAACGAGCGTATCCTACAATGAGCAGTTCTTC
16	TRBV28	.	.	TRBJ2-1	CASLSWAARSYNEQFF	TGTGCCAGCTTAAGTTGGGCGGCCCGCTCCTACAATGAGCAGTTCTTC
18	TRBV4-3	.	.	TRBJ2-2	CASSQEFAVWQGNGELFF	TGCGCCAGCAGCCAAGAATTCGCGGTGTGGCAGGGGAACGGGGAGCTGTTTTTT
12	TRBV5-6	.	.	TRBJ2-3	CASSHRHDTQYF	TGTGCCAGCAGCCACAGACACGATACGCAGTATTTT
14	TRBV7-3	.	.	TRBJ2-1	CASSFRELYNEQFF	TGTGCCAGCAGCTTCCGGGAGTTATACAATGAGCAGTTCTTC
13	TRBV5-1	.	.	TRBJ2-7	CASSLQELYEQYF	TGCGCCAGCAGCTTGCAGGAGCTCTACGAGCAGTACTTC
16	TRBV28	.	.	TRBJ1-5	CASSLPRGSSNQPQHF	TGTGCCAGCAGTTTGCCGAGAGGGAGTAGCAATCAGCCCCAGCATTTT
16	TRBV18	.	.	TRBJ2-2	CASSPNNVGNTGELFF	TGTGCCAGCTCACCAAACAACGTGGGAAACACCGGGGAGCTGTTTTTT
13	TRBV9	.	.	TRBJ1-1	CASKGRLNTEAFF	TGTGCCAGCAAGGGACGGTTGAACACTGAAGCTTTCTTT
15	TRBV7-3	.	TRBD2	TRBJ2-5	CASSLSSGGQETQYF	TGTGCCAGCAGCTTATCCTCGGGGGGGCAAGAGACCCAGTACTTC
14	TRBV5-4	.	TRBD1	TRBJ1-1	CASSRGTAGQMAFF	TGTGCCAGCAGCCGGGGGACAGCCGGACAGATGGCTTTCTTT
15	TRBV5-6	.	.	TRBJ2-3	CASSRGKLSTDTQYF	TGTGCCAGCAGCCGGGGCAAACTCAGCACAGATACGCAGTATTTT
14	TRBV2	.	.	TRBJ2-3	CASNPSVSTDTQYF	TGTGCCAGCAATCCTAGCGTAAGCACAGATACGCAGTATTTT
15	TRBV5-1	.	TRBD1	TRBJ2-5	CASSRSPGGQETQYF	TGCGCCAGCAGCCGCTCCCCAGGGGGCCAAGAGACCCAGTACTTC
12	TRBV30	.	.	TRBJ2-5	CAWSVGQGTQYF	TGTGCCTGGAGTGTCGGGCAGGGCACCCAGTACTTC
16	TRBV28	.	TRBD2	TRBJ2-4	CASSRPSGGSKNIQYF	TGTGCCAGCAGCCGACCCTCGGGAGGGAGCAAAAACATTCAGTACTTC
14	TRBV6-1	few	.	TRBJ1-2	CASSEGGQSYGYTF	TGTGCCAGCAGTGAAGGAGGACAGAGCTATGGCTACACCTTC
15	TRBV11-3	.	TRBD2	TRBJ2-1	CASSFGTSLTNEQFF	TGTGCCAGCAGCTTCGGGACTAGCCTTACCAATGAGCAGTTCTTC
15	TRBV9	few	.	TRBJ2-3	CASSVGFVFTDTQYF	TGTGCCAGCAGCGTAGGGTTTGTATTCACAGATACGCAGTATTTT
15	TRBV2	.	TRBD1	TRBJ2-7	CASSAATGGSYEQYF	TGTGCCAGCAGTGCGGCGACAGGGGGCTCCTACGAGCAGTACTTC
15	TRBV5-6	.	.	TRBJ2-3	CASGENYASTDTQYF	TGTGCCAGCGGGGAAAATTATGCTAGCACAGATACGCAGTATTTT
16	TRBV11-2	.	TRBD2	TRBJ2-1	CASSTRLAHPYNEQFF	TGTGCCAGCAGCACCAGACTAGCGCATCCCTACAATGAGCAGTTCTTC
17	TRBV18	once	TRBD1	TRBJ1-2	CASSPGAGTGADYGYTF	TGTGCCAGCTCACCCGGGGCCGGGACAGGGGCTGACTATGGCTACACCTTC
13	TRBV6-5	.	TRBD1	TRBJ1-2	CASSPGGGRGYTF	TGTGCCAGCAGTCCAGGGGGAGGACGTGGCTACACCTTC
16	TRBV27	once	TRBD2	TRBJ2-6	CATQREGLGGANVLTF	TGTGCCACCCAGCGGGAGGGCCTAGGGGGGGCCAACGTCCTGACTTTC
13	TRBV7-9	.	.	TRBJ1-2	CASSFSEWRGYTF	TGTGCCAGCAGCTTTAGCGAGTGGCGTGGCTACACCTTC
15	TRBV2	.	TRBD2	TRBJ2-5	CASSDPTSALETQYF	TGTGCCAGCAGTGATCCGACTAGCGCACTGGAGACCCAGTACTTC
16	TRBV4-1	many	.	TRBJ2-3	CASSQERGERTDTQYF	TGCGCCAGCAGCCAAGAAAGAGGGGAGCGGACAGATACGCAGTATTTT
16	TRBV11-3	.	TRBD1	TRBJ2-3	CASSLGDRGRTDTQYF	TGTGCCAGCAGCTTAGGGGACAGGGGGAGGACAGATACGCAGTATTTT
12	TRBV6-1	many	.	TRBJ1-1	CASSEVLTEAFF	TGTGCCAGCAGTGAAGTCTTGACTGAAGCTTTCTTT
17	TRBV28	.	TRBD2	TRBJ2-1	CASSLAGGSPVGYEQFF	TGTGCCAGCAGTTTAGCGGGAGGGTCACCGGTCGGCTATGAGCAGTTCTTC
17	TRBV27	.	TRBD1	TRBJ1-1	CASSSLDGVGTGLWAFF	TGTGCCAGCAGTTCCCTAGATGGGGTTGGGACAGGTTTGTGGGCTTTCTTT
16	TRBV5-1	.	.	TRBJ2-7	CASSLGLRDSPYEQYF	TGCGCCAGCAGCTTGGGCTTACGGGACTCTCCCTACGAGCAGTACTTC
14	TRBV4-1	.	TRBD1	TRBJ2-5	CASSQPGQGAGQYF	TGCGCCAGCAGCCAACCGGGACAGGGGGCTGGCCAGTACTTC
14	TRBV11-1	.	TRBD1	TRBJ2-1	CASSLDRGRNEQFF	TGTGCCAGCAGCCTGGACAGGGGAAGGAATGAGCAGTTCTTC
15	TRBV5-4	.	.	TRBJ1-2	CASSGTIHRTGGYTF	TGTGCCAGCAGCGGGACAATACATAGAACTGGAGGCTACACCTTC
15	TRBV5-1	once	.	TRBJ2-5	CASSLVGFRQETQYF	TGCGCCAGCAGCTTGGTTGGATTCCGCCAAGAGACCCAGTACTTC
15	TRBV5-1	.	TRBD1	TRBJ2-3	CASSLGGQGSDTQYF	TGCGCCAGCAGCTTGGGCGGACAGGGGTCAGATACGCAGTATTTT
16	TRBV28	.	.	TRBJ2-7	CASSLWVGLKNHEQYF	TGTGCCAGCAGTTTATGGGTGGGTCTCAAAAACCACGAGCAGTACTTC
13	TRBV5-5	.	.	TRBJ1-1	CASSLLGETEAFF	TGTGCCAGCAGCTTGCTGGGGGAAACTGAAGCTTTCTTT